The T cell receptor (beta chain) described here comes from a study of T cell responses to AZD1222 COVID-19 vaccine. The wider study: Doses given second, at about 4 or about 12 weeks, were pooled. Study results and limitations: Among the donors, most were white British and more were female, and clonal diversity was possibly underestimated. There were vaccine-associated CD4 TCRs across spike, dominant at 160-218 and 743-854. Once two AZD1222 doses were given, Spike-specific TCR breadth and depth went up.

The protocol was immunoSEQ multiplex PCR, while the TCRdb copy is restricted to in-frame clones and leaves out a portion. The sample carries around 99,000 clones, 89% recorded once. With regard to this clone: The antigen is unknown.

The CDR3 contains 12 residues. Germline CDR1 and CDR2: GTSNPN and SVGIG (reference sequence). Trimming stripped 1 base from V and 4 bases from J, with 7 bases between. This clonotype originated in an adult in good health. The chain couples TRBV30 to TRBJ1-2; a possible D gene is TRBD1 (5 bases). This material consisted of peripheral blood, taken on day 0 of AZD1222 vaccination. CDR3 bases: TGTGCCTGGAGTGGAACAGGCTATGGCTACACCTTC. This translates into CAWSGTGYGYTF.